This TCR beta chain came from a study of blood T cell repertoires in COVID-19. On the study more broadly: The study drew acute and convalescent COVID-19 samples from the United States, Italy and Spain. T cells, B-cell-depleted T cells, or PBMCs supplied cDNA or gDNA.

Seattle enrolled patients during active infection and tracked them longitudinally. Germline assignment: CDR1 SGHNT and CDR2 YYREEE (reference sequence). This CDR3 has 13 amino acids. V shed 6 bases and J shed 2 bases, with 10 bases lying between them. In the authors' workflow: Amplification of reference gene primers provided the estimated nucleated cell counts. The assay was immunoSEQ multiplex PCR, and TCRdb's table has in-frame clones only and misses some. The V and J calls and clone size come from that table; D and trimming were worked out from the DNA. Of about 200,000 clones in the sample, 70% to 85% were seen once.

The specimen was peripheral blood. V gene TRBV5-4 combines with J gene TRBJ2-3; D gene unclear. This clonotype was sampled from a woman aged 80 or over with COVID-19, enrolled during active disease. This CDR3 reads CASTTPPTDTQYF. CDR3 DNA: TGTGCCAGCACCACTCCGCCCACAGATACGCAGTATTTT.